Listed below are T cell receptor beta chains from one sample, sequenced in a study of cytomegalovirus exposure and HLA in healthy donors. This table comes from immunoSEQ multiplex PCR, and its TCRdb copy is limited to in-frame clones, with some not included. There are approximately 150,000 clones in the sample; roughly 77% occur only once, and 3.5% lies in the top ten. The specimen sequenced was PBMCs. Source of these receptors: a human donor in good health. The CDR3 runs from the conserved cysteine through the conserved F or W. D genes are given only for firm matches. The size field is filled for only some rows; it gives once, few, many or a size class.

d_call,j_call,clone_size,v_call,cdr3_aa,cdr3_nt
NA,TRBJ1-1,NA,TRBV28,CASMITSSLAFF,TGTGCCAGCATGATTACTAGCTCGTTAGCTTTCTTT
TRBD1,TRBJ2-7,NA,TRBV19,CASSDRGRGGLDEQYF,TGTGCCAGTAGCGACAGGGGGCGGGGAGGTTTGGACGAGCAGTACTTC
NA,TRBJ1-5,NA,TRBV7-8,CASRRGASNQPQHF,TGTGCCAGCAGGCGGGGGGCTTCCAATCAGCCCCAGCATTTT
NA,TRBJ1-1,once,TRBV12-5,CASGLVLDGGLPRAFF,TGTGCTAGTGGTTTGGTACTCGACGGAGGACTCCCTAGGGCTTTCTTT
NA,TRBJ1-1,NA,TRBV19,CASSISDLGEAFF,TGTGCCAGTAGTATTTCCGATCTAGGTGAAGCTTTCTTT
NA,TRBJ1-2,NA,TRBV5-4,CASSLISGVYGYTF,TGTGCCAGCAGCTTGATTTCGGGGGTCTATGGCTACACCTTC
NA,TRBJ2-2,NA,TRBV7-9,CASSYQGTGELFF,TGTGCCAGCAGCTATCAGGGGACCGGGGAGCTGTTTTTT
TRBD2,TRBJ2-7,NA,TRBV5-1,CASSLAPGRAYEQYF,TGCGCCAGCAGCTTGGCTCCGGGGAGGGCCTACGAGCAGTACTTC
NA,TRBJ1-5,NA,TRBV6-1,CASSVGGSVQPQHF,TGTGCCAGCAGTGTCGGGGGGTCGGTCCAGCCCCAGCATTTT
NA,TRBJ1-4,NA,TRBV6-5,CASSYSQEKLFF,TGTGCCAGCAGTTACTCTCAGGAAAAACTGTTTTTT
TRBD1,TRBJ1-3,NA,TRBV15,CATSKGQGDTIYF,TGTGCCACCAGCAAAGGACAGGGTGACACCATATATTTT
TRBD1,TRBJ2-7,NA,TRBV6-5,CASSYSRGHSYEQYF,TGTGCCAGCAGTTACTCCAGGGGGCACTCCTACGAGCAGTACTTC
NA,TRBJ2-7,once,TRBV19,CASSIAGSGSYEQYF,TGTGCCAGTAGTATTGCCGGGAGTGGGTCCTACGAGCAGTACTTC
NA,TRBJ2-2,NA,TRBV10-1,CASSRGRTGELFF,TGCGCCAGCAGTCGGGGTCGCACCGGGGAGCTGTTTTTT
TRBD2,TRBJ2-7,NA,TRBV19,CASAPTSGVYEQYF,TGTGCCAGCGCGCCGACTAGCGGGGTCTACGAGCAGTACTTC
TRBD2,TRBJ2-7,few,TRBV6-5,CASSYGTGTRDEQYF,TGTGCCAGCAGTTACGGGACCGGGACTAGAGACGAGCAGTACTTC
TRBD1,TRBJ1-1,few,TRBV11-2,CASSILTGSNTEAFF,TGTGCCAGCAGCATTTTGACAGGGTCGAACACTGAAGCTTTCTTT
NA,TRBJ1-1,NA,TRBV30,CAWNLGALNTEAFF,TGTGCCTGGAACCTAGGGGCCCTGAACACTGAAGCTTTCTTT
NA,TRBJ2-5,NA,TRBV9,CASSVGLQGASETQYF,TGTGCCAGCAGCGTAGGGTTACAGGGTGCATCGGAGACCCAGTACTTC
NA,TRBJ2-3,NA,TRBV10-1,CASRRTSTDTQYF,TGCGCCAGCAGAAGGACTAGCACAGATACGCAGTATTTT